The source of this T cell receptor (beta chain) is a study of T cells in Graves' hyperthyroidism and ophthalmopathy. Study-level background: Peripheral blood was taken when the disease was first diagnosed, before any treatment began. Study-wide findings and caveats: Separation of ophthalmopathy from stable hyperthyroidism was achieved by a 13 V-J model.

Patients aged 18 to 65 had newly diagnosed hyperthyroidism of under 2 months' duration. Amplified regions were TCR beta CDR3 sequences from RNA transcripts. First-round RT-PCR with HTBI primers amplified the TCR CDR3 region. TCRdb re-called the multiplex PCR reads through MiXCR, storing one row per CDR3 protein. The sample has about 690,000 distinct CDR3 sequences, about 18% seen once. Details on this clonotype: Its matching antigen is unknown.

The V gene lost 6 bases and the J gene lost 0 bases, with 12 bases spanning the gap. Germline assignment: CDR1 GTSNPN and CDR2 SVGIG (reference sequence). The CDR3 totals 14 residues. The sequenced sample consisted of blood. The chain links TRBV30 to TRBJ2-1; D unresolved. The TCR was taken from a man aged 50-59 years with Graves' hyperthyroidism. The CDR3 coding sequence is TGTGCCTGTCATCGGGTAAGCTCCTACAATGAGCAGTTCTTC. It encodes CACHRVSSYNEQFF.